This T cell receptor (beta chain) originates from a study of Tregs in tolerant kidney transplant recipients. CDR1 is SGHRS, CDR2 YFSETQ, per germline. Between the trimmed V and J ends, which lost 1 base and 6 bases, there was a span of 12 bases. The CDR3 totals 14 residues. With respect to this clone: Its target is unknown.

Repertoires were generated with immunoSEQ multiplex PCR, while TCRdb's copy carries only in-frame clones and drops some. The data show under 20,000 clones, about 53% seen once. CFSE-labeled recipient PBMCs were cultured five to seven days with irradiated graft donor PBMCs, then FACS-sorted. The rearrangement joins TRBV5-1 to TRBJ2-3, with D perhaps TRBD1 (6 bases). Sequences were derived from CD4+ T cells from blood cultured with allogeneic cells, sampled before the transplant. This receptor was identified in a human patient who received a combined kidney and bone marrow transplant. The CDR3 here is CASSLPGEWDTQYF. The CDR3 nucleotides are TGCGCCAGCAGCTTGCCAGGGGAGTGGGATACGCAGTATTTT.